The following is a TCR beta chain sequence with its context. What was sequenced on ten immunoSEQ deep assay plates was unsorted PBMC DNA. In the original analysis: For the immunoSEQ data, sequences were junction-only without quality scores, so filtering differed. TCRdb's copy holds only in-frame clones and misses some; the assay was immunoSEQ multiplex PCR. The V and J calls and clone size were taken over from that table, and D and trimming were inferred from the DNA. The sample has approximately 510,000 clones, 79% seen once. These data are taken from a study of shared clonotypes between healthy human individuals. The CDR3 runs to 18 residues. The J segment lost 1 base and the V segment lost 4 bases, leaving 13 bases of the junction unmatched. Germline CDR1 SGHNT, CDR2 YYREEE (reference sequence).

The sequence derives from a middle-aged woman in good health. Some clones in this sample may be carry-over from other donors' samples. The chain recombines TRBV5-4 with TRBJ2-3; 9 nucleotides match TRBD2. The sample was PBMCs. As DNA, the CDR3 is TGTGCCAGCAGCCGCGGTGGGGTAGCGGGAGATGGCACAGATACGCAGTATTTT. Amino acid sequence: CASSRGGVAGDGTDTQYF.